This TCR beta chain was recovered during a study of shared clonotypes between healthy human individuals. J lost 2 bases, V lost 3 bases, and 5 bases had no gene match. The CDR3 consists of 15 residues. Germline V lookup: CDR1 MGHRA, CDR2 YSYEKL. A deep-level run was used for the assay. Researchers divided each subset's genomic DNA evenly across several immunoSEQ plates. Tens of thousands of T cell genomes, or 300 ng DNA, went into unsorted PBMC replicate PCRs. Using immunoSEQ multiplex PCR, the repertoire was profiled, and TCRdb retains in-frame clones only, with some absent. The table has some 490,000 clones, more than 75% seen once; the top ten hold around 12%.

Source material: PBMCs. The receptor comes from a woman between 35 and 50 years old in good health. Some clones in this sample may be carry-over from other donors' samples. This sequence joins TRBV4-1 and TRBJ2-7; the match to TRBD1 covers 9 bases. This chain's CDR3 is CASSHMDRGPYEQYF. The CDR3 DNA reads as TGCGCCAGCAGCCATATGGACAGGGGACCCTACGAGCAGTACTTC.